This T cell receptor beta chain derives from a study of blood T cell repertoires in COVID-19. The CDR3 length is 13 residues. V lost 1 base and J lost 4, with 7 bases in between. Germline V gives CDR1 SGHDN, CDR2 FVKESK. Sequencing used immunoSEQ multiplex PCR; TCRdb keeps in-frame clones, though not all of them. The sample holds about 320,000 clones, 87% seen once. Study members were between roughly 18 and 100 years old and lived in roughly 24 US regions. Cohorts were determined from participant-reported clinical history. Two negative PCRs, clearance, or symptom resolution had been documented for recovered Cohort 3 donors.

The source is a woman younger than 35 who had recovered from COVID-19. The chain joins TRBV14 to TRBJ1-2; D ambiguous. Input material: PBMCs or T cells enriched from blood (not recorded which). The CDR3 is CASSQVPGYGYTF. CDR3 sequence (DNA): TGTGCCAGCAGCCAAGTTCCGGGCTATGGCTACACCTTC.